One and the same sample provided the 11 T cell receptor beta chains below, sequenced in a study of OX40 agonist ivuxolimab in advanced cancers. This table comes from immunoSEQ multiplex PCR, and its TCRdb copy is limited to in-frame clones, with some not included. The profile shows under 85,000 clones, 86% of them singletons. Sequencing was performed on CD4+ or CD8+ T cells sorted from blood, taken in a trial of the OX40 agonist ivuxolimab. These receptor sequences come from an adult with an advanced solid tumor such as melanoma, head and neck, liver or kidney cancer.

The chain uses TRBV18 and TRBJ1-5; D gene unclear. Germline-derived CDR1 and CDR2 are KGHSH and LQKENI. The V and J ends lost 6 bases and 1 base respectively, with 10 bases between them. CDR3 length: 14 residues. The CDR3 DNA follows: TGTGCCAGCTCCCCCCAGAACAGCAATCAGCCCCAGCATTTT. It is translated as CASSPQNSNQPQHF.

This chain links TRBV9 with TRBJ2-5, with D possibly matching TRBD2 (6 bases). Germline CDR1 SGDLS, CDR2 YYNGEE. The CDR3 is made up of 13 amino acids. V was shortened by 0 bases and J by 5 bases, with 8 bases between the two germline ends. Here the CDR3 DNA reads TGTGCCAGCAGCGTAGGGGGGGTGGAGACCCAGTACTTC. Translated: CASSVGGVETQYF.

V gene TRBV4-2 combines with J gene TRBJ2-2, with a possible D match to TRBD1 (6 bases). There are 15 residues in the CDR3. With 3 bases removed from V and 4 bases from J, the gap between germline ends came to 12 bases. Germline assignment: CDR1 LGHNA and CDR2 YNFKEQ. The CDR3 sequence: CASSQSAGVTGELFF. In DNA form, the CDR3 reads TGTGCCAGCAGCCAGTCCGCAGGGGTCACCGGGGAGCTGTTTTTT.

The chain has TRBV7-2 and TRBJ2-5; D not resolved. This CDR3 has 14 amino acids. The germline gives CDR1 SGHTA, CDR2 FQGNSA. Trimming took off 1 base at V and 1 base at J, with 7 bases between the two ends. The CDR3 DNA is TGTGCCAGCAGCTTAGATAGGGCCCAAGAGACCCAGTACTTC. It specifies CASSLDRAQETQYF.

CDR3 in amino acids: CASSLGHNYGYTF. The CDR3 nucleotides read TGTGCCAGCAGTTTAGGCCATAACTATGGCTACACCTTC. V usage is TRBV27 and J usage is TRBJ1-2; D gene unclear. Deletions cut 2 bases from V and 1 base from J, with 5 bases between. From germline, CDR1 is MNHEY and CDR2 SMNVEV (reference sequence). The CDR3 runs to 13 residues.

This clone was observed once. This chain connects TRBV15 to TRBJ2-1; D might be TRBD2 (7 bases). V lost 2 bases to trimming and J lost 2 bases, with 19 bases between them. This CDR3 spans 18 amino acids. Germline values: CDR1 LNHNV, CDR2 YYDKDF (reference sequence). CDR3 DNA sequence: TGTGCCACCAGCAGACAGACGGGGGGCGGGGGAACCTACAATGAGCAGTTCTTC. It is translated as CATSRQTGGGGTYNEQFF.

This rearrangement joins TRBV28 to TRBJ1-1; no definite D call. V was cut by 7 bases and J by 3 bases, with 6 bases left in between. This CDR3 contains 11 residues. Germline CDR1 reads MDHEN; CDR2 reads SYDVKM. This CDR3 is CASKRDTEAFF. The CDR3 DNA is TGTGCCAGCAAGAGGGACACTGAAGCTTTCTTT.

The rearrangement joins TRBV6-5 to TRBJ1-6; D call uncertain. This CDR3 is built from 15 residues. Trimming stripped 10 bases from V and 7 bases from J, with 20 bases between. Germline V gene sequence: CDR1 MNHEY, CDR2 SVGAGI. The CDR3 here is CATSPRGPGNSPLHF. The CDR3 DNA follows: TGTGCCACCTCCCCCCGAGGGCCAGGAAATTCACCCCTCCACTTT.

The V gene is TRBV6-5, the J gene TRBJ2-7; tentative D call: TRBD1 (6 bases). V shed 6 bases and J shed 3 bases, with 12 bases lying between them. Germline lookup yields CDR1 MNHEY and CDR2 SVGAGI. The CDR3 runs 13 residues. The CDR3 bases are TGTGCCAGCAGCCGACAGGTGATCTACGAGCAGTACTTC. It is translated as CASSRQVIYEQYF.

The chain joins TRBV19 to TRBJ1-4, with a tentative D call TRBD1 (5 bases). This CDR3 region has 15 residues. From germline, CDR1 is LNHDA and CDR2 SQIVND (reference sequence). Trimming stripped 7 bases from V and 3 bases from J, with 15 bases between. The CDR3 is CASTRSGTSNEKLFF. In DNA, the CDR3 is TGTGCCAGTACCCGATCCGGGACGTCTAATGAAAAACTGTTTTTT.

The V call is TRBV6-6, the J call TRBJ1-5, with 10 bases aligning to TRBD1. J lost 2 bases, V lost 6 bases, and 4 bases had no gene match. This CDR3 contains 15 residues. Germline V gene lookup returns CDR1 MNHNY and CDR2 SVGAGI (reference sequence). CDR3 amino acids: CASSTGTGGNQPQHF. The CDR3 coding sequence is TGTGCCAGCAGCACCGGGACAGGGGGCAATCAGCCCCAGCATTTT.